The 21 T cell receptor beta chains in this list originate from one sample, sequenced in a study of shared clonotypes between healthy human individuals. Profiled with immunoSEQ multiplex PCR; TCRdb holds only in-frame clones, not every one. The sample has about 1.5 million clones, approximately 98% seen once. Source material: naive CD4+ T cells sorted from blood. Subset denoted: CD45RA+ positively selected. All receptors derive from a man under 40 in good health.

The chain uses TRBV9 and TRBJ1-1; 9 bases fit TRBD1. The CDR3 consists of 17 residues. V trimming: 0 bases; J trimming: 1 base; junction bases outside the gene matches: 7. CDR1 is SGDLS and CDR2 is YYNGEE in the germline V gene. CDR3 protein: CASSVAGQGTKNTEAFF. CDR3 DNA sequence: TGTGCCAGCAGCGTAGCCGGACAGGGGACTAAGAACACTGAAGCTTTCTTT. The variable domain in full, with the rest retrieved from reference TRBV9 and TRBJ1-1, is DSGVTQTPKHLITATGQRVTLRCSPRSGDLSVYWYQQSLDQGLQFLIQYYNGEERAKGNILERFSAQQFPDLHSELNLSSLELGDSALYFCASSVAGQGTKNTEAFFGQGTRLTVV.

This clone was picked up one time. This chain links TRBV29-1 with TRBJ2-2, with TRBD2 matching 10 bases. V trimming: 3 bases; J trimming: 2 bases; junction bases outside the gene matches: 3. Germline CDR1 SQVTM, CDR2 ANQGSEA. The CDR3 contains 15 residues. For the CDR3, the DNA is TGCAGCGTTGATACTAGCGGGGACAACACCGGGGAGCTGTTTTTT. It specifies CSVDTSGDNTGELFF.

This sequence joins TRBV29-1 and TRBJ2-6; 10 positions match TRBD1. Germline loops: CDR1 SQVTM, CDR2 ANQGSEA. J was trimmed by 2 bases and V by 7 bases; bases with no gene match: 11. This CDR3 is built from 17 residues. The CDR3 here is CSAGGGQGNTGANVLTF. The CDR3 bases are TGCAGCGCCGGAGGGGGACAGGGGAATACTGGGGCCAACGTCCTGACTTTC.

CDR3: CASSLFVQMNTEAFF. CDR3 DNA sequence: TGTGCCAGCAGCCTATTCGTACAAATGAACACTGAAGCTTTCTTT. V usage is TRBV6-1 and J usage is TRBJ1-1; D gene uncertain. V gave up 6 bases and J gave up 0 bases, with 14 bases separating them. Germline V gene data show CDR1 as MNHNS and CDR2 as SASEGT. The CDR3 is 15 amino acids.

Written as DNA, the CDR3 is TGTGCCATCAGTGACGGGGCCACTGAAGCTTTCTTT. It translates to CAISDGATEAFF. The V call is TRBV10-3, the J call TRBJ1-1, with D possibly matching TRBD1 (5 bases). The CDR3 has 12 amino acids. Deletions cut 3 bases from V and 4 bases from J, with 6 bases between. The germline V gene encodes CDR1 ENHRY and CDR2 SYGVKD.

This chain links TRBV6-5 with TRBJ1-1; 8 bases fit TRBD1. CDR1 and CDR2 (germline): MNHEY, SVGAGI. V dropped 8 bases and J dropped 0; count of bases not matched to a gene: 8. CDR3 length: 15 residues. CDR3 amino acids: CASFRTGRMNTEAFF. CDR3 nucleotides: TGTGCCAGCTTCCGGACAGGGAGAATGAACACTGAAGCTTTCTTT.

This clone has just one count. The chain joins TRBV10-3 to TRBJ2-7; 10 bases are a match to TRBD2. The CDR3 has 14 amino acids. Unmatched junction bases numbered 2, after V lost 3 bases and J lost 3 bases. Germline V gene lookup returns CDR1 ENHRY and CDR2 SYGVKD. The chain's CDR3 is CAISDTSGIYEQYF. Here the CDR3 DNA reads TGTGCCATCAGTGATACTAGCGGGATCTACGAGCAGTACTTC.

The V call is TRBV7-9, the J call TRBJ2-7, with 14 bases lining up with TRBD2. This CDR3 contains 17 residues. Germline loops: CDR1 SEHNR, CDR2 FQNEAQ (reference sequence). J gave up 1 base and V 5 bases, and 7 bases lay outside the gene matches. The CDR3 loop is CASSPGTSGSGSYEQYF. CDR3 nucleotide sequence: TGTGCCAGCAGCCCTGGGACTAGCGGGAGTGGATCCTACGAGCAGTACTTC.

The V and J genes are TRBV11-3 and TRBJ2-1, with 8 bases aligning to TRBD1. Germline trimming cut 3 bases from V and 7 bases from J; bases unmatched to any gene: 8. Germline V gives CDR1 SGHNT, CDR2 YENEEA. This CDR3 has 15 amino acids. The CDR3 loop reads CASSFGQGFGNEQFF. Written as DNA, the CDR3 is TGTGCCAGCAGCTTCGGACAGGGCTTCGGGAATGAGCAGTTCTTC.

The chain recombines TRBV5-1 with TRBJ2-5; D remains ambiguous. Germline CDR1 SGHRS, CDR2 YFSETQ. The CDR3 runs to 15 residues. V lost 4 bases, J lost 5 bases, and 18 bases lay in between. The DNA of the CDR3 is TGCGCCAGCAGCCCAGTGGGGTTTTCTTTGGAGACCCAGTACTTC. It specifies CASSPVGFSLETQYF.

The chain couples TRBV28 to TRBJ2-7; D uncertain. Trimming shortened V by 2 bases and J by 2 bases, and 22 bases separated the two germline ends. This CDR3 contains 18 residues. CDR1 is MDHEN and CDR2 is SYDVKM in the germline V gene. This chain's CDR3 is CASSLGPPASRQTYEQYF. DNA for the CDR3: TGTGCCAGCAGTTTAGGGCCGCCGGCCAGCCGGCAGACCTACGAGCAGTACTTC.

This clone was detected only once. The identical CDR3 is also encoded by other nucleotide sequences in the sample. V usage is TRBV5-1 and J usage is TRBJ2-2; possibly TRBD1 for D (6 bases). The length of the CDR3 is 15 residues. Germline V lookup: CDR1 SGHRS, CDR2 YFSETQ. Trimming removed 0 bases at V and 4 bases at J, with 10 bases between. In nucleotides, the CDR3 is TGCGCCAGCAGCTTGGTCGTAGGGGGCACCGGGGAGCTGTTTTTT. Translating gives CASSLVVGGTGELFF.

The chain joins TRBV5-1 to TRBJ2-4; maybe TRBD2 (5 bases). Germline CDR1 and CDR2: SGHRS and YFSETQ. V was cut by 0 bases and J by 1 base, with 8 bases left in between. The CDR3 loop spans 15 amino acids. CDR3 residues: CASSLGRGAKNIQYF. CDR3 DNA sequence: TGCGCCAGCAGCTTGGGTCGCGGGGCCAAAAACATTCAGTACTTC. The full variable domain, rest sourced from reference TRBV5-1 and TRBJ2-4, is KAGVTQTPRYLIKTRGQQVTLSCSPISGHRSVSWYQQTPGQGLQFLFEYFSETQRNKGNFPGRFSGRQFSNSRSEMNVSTLELGDSALYLCASSLGRGAKNIQYFGAGTRLSVL.

V and J are TRBV5-1 and TRBJ2-5, with 14 bases fitting TRBD2. The CDR3 length is 18 residues. Trimming cost V 0 bases and J 5 bases; bases outside gene matches: 9. Germline V gene lookup returns CDR1 SGHRS and CDR2 YFSETQ. CDR3 loop: CASSLAPRTSGRLETQYF. In DNA form, the CDR3 reads TGCGCCAGCAGCTTGGCCCCCAGGACTAGCGGGAGGCTGGAGACCCAGTACTTC. Full variable domain (missing parts from reference TRBV5-1 and TRBJ2-5): KAGVTQTPRYLIKTRGQQVTLSCSPISGHRSVSWYQQTPGQGLQFLFEYFSETQRNKGNFPGRFSGRQFSNSRSEMNVSTLELGDSALYLCASSLAPRTSGRLETQYFGPGTRLLVL.

Concerning this clone: Other nucleotide sequences in the sample specify the same CDR3. This sequence joins TRBV10-3 and TRBJ2-5; D gene unclear. The CDR3 runs 11 residues. Germline V gene data show CDR1 as ENHRY and CDR2 as SYGVKD. Trimming stripped 4 bases from V and 5 bases from J, with 5 bases between. The CDR3 DNA sequence: TGTGCCATCAGTGTCGGTGAGACCCAGTACTTC. Translation gives CAISVGETQYF.

The rearrangement uses TRBV7-9 and TRBJ2-1; no definite D call. This CDR3 is 14 amino acids long. The germline V gene has CDR1 SEHNR and CDR2 FQNEAQ (reference sequence). Trimming pared 5 bases from V and 10 bases from J, leaving 18 bases between. This CDR3 reads CASSLTFAEVEQFF. The CDR3 nucleotides read TGTGCCAGCAGCCTAACCTTCGCGGAAGTAGAGCAGTTCTTC.

This chain joins TRBV29-1 and TRBJ1-5, with TRBD1 matching 8 bases. The CDR3 has 13 residues. With V trimmed by 7 bases and J by 7 bases, 9 bases remained unmatched. Germline lookup yields CDR1 SQVTM and CDR2 ANQGSEA. CDR3 sequence reads: CSAKQGVEQPQHF. CDR3 nucleotide sequence: TGCAGCGCAAAACAGGGGGTTGAGCAGCCCCAGCATTTT. The complete variable domain, with remaining parts taken from reference TRBV29-1 and TRBJ1-5, reads SAVISQKPSRDICQRGTSLTIQCQVDSQVTMMFWYRQQPGQSLTLIATANQGSEATYESGFVIDKFPISRPNLTFSTLTVSNMSPEDSSIYLCSAKQGVEQPQHFGDGTRLSIL.

This rearrangement joins TRBV5-1 to TRBJ2-1; tentative D call: TRBD2 (6 bases). CDR1 SGHRS and CDR2 YFSETQ come from the germline V gene. Trimming removed 1 base from V and 7 bases from J, with 12 bases in between. The CDR3 covers 14 residues. The CDR3, as DNA: TGCGCCAGCAGCTTGTCGGGACTCCGGAATGAGCAGTTCTTC. Amino acid sequence: CASSLSGLRNEQFF.

CDR3 nucleotide sequence: TGCGCCAGCAGCGCCGACAGGGGGCGGCTGAACACTGAAGCTTTCTTT. Protein: CASSADRGRLNTEAFF. This sequence joins TRBV5-1 and TRBJ1-1; 10 positions agree with TRBD1. The V segment lost 4 bases and the J segment 0 bases; nucleotides outside the gene matches: 6. Germline V lookup: CDR1 SGHRS, CDR2 YFSETQ. The CDR3 spans 16 residues.

This chain uses TRBV4-3 with TRBJ1-2; no reliable D call. V lost 1 base, J lost 4 bases, and 31 bases lay in between. Germline CDR1 LGHNA, CDR2 YSLEER. The CDR3 is made up of 21 amino acids. The CDR3 here is CASSQVLSDPGPLNRRYGYTF. The DNA for the CDR3 is TGCGCCAGCAGCCAAGTTCTTAGCGACCCCGGGCCACTCAATCGGCGCTATGGCTACACCTTC.

This clone was recorded once. V usage is TRBV9 and J usage is TRBJ2-7; TRBD2 is a possible D gene (5 bases). Trimming took off 3 bases at V and 1 base at J, with 11 bases between the two ends. Germline CDR1 SGDLS, CDR2 YYNGEE. CDR3 length: 14 residues. This CDR3 is CASSESGLSYEQYF. Here the CDR3 DNA reads TGTGCCAGCAGCGAAAGCGGTTTGTCCTACGAGCAGTACTTC.